The 13 T cell receptor beta chains presented below share a single source sample, sequenced in a study of T cell repertoires in cytomegalovirus infection. TCRdb ran MiXCR on the reads and lists one entry per CDR3 protein. This repertoire shows under 100,000 distinct CDR3 sequences, more than 3% found once; its top ten account for 3.5% to 6%. The sample consisted of PBMCs. The receptors derive from a human donor in good health (CMV status not recorded). Some clones in this sample may be carry-over from other donors' samples.

This clonotype has a count of ten or more. The chain couples TRBV7-8 to TRBJ2-2; 12 bases agree with TRBD2. The CDR3 is 16 amino acids. In germline, CDR1 is SGHVS, CDR2 FQNEAQ. Unmatched junction bases numbered 9, after V lost 5 bases and J lost 8 bases. The CDR3 DNA reads as TGTGCCAGCAGCACCCTAGCGGGGGGGCAGACGGGGGAGCTGTTTTTT. It codes for CASSTLAGGQTGELFF.

This clonotype was counted ten times or more. The rearrangement joins TRBV6-5 to TRBJ2-7; TRBD1 matches 7 bases. V dropped 0 bases and J dropped 6; count of bases not matched to a gene: 17. The germline gives CDR1 MNHEY, CDR2 SVGAGI. The CDR3 has 18 residues. This CDR3 is CASSYSKRSTGPLIEQYF. CDR3 coding DNA: TGTGCCAGCAGTTACTCAAAGAGGTCGACAGGGCCACTTATCGAGCAGTACTTC.

This clonotype showed up many times. The chain links TRBV20-1 to TRBJ2-3, with 10 bases matching TRBD1. J lost 5 bases, V lost 4 bases, and 6 bases had no gene match. Germline-derived CDR1 and CDR2 are DFQATT and SNEGSKA (reference sequence). The CDR3 runs to 14 residues. The CDR3 region is CSAMGTGAVDTQYF. CDR3 DNA: TGCAGTGCTATGGGGACAGGGGCTGTAGATACGCAGTATTTT.

Ten or more counts support this clonotype. J is TRBJ1-2 and V is TRBV6-1; D remains ambiguous. Germline CDR1 reads MNHNS; CDR2 reads SASEGT. Trimming pared 4 bases from V and 2 bases from J, leaving 17 bases between. This CDR3 is 16 amino acids long. The CDR3 sequence: CASSVRGGGGNYGYTF. Written as DNA, the CDR3 is TGTGCCAGCAGTGTCCGGGGTGGAGGAGGAAACTATGGCTACACCTTC.

In this sample, this clonotype turned up many times. The chain joins TRBV28 to TRBJ1-1; D unresolved. The germline CDR1 and CDR2 sequences are MDHEN and SYDVKM. The CDR3 consists of 14 residues. Deletions cut 7 bases from V and 0 bases from J, with 12 bases between. The DNA for the CDR3 is TGTGCCAGCATCCCCGGAGCCTTGAACACTGAAGCTTTCTTT. It yields the protein CASIPGALNTEAFF.

This clonotype showed up many times. This sequence joins TRBV7-2 and TRBJ2-1, with 8 bases matching TRBD2. The germline gives CDR1 SGHTA, CDR2 FQGNSA. The CDR3 length is 14 residues. V gave up 5 bases and J gave up 9 bases; unmatched junction bases: 9. The CDR3 spells CASSIGLATAEQFF. CDR3 coding DNA: TGTGCCAGCAGCATTGGACTAGCAACAGCTGAGCAGTTCTTC.

This clonotype was counted ten times or more. The chain joins TRBV7-2 to TRBJ1-2, with D possibly TRBD1 on 5 matching bases. V lost 1 base and J 8 bases, leaving 11 bases between the germline ends. There are 13 residues in the CDR3. CDR1 is SGHTA and CDR2 is FQGNSA in the germline V gene. The CDR3: CASSLGRAGGYTF. As DNA, the CDR3 is TGTGCCAGCAGCTTAGGCAGGGCGGGGGGCTACACCTTC.

This clonotype was counted at least ten times. The chain links TRBV28 to TRBJ1-5, with a weak D call TRBD1 (5 bases). CDR3 length: 15 residues. Trimming pared 4 bases from V and 4 bases from J, leaving 14 bases between. Germline CDR1 reads MDHEN; CDR2 reads SYDVKM. CDR3 coding DNA: TGTGCCAGCAGTTCCCCGGGGCTTGGAAATCAGCCCCAGCATTTT. This sequence encodes CASSSPGLGNQPQHF.

This clonotype was seen many times. This sequence joins TRBV7-2 and TRBJ2-1, with 7 bases matching TRBD1. Germline values: CDR1 SGHTA, CDR2 FQGNSA. V gave up 1 base and J gave up 9 bases; unmatched junction bases: 12. There are 16 residues in the CDR3. Here the CDR3 DNA reads TGTGCCAGCAGCTTAGAGCCCGGGACAGCCCAAGGTGAGCAGTTCTTC. Translating it yields CASSLEPGTAQGEQFF.

This clonotype was counted many times. The chain employs TRBV7-2 and TRBJ2-7; maybe TRBD1 (5 bases). Trimming shortened V by 7 bases and J by 5 bases, and 24 bases separated the two germline ends. Per germline, CDR1 SGHTA and CDR2 FQGNSA. This CDR3 contains 16 residues. CDR3 DNA: TGTGCCAGCACCCAATCCCCCAGGGTTGGCACCCACGAGCAGTACTTC. Translating gives CASTQSPRVGTHEQYF.

This clonotype was recorded at least ten times. This chain joins TRBV20-1 and TRBJ2-7; unclear D gene. There are 13 residues in the CDR3. Germline V gene data show CDR1 as DFQATT and CDR2 as SNEGSKA (reference sequence). V dropped 3 bases and J dropped 2 bases, with 11 bases sitting between them. This chain's CDR3 is CSASPQQAYEQYF. For the CDR3, the DNA is TGCAGTGCTAGCCCACAGCAGGCCTACGAGCAGTACTTC.

This clonotype was seen ten or more times. The rearrangement uses TRBV5-1 and TRBJ1-1, with TRBD1 matching 9 bases. Germline V lookup: CDR1 SGHRS, CDR2 YFSETQ. With V trimmed by 4 bases and J by 0 bases, 10 bases remained unmatched. The CDR3 length is 17 residues. In DNA form, the CDR3 reads TGCGCCAGCAGCATGGCCCGGGACAGGGTTGTGAACACTGAAGCTTTCTTT. Translating gives CASSMARDRVVNTEAFF.

This clonotype was detected many times. The chain recombines TRBV12-3 or TRBV12-4 with TRBJ2-7; tentatively, D is TRBD2 (5 bases). The CDR3 is 14 residues long. Trimming took 7 bases from V and 3 from J, leaving 16 bases between them. CDR3 region: CASTLSAEGYEQYF. CDR3 nucleotides: TGTGCCAGCACCCTCTCCGCAGAGGGCTACGAGCAGTACTTC.